The clone carrying this T cell receptor beta chain was counted many times. Its specificity is unknown. The sample is drawn from a study of T-cell memory formation after mild COVID-19. The CDR3 has 13 amino acids. The V gene end was trimmed by 6 bases and the J gene end by 7 bases; junction bases not matched to a gene: 7. Study-wide points: The study found balanced CD4/CD8 in clones contracting day 15 to 85 and a CD4+ lean in later expanders. Pre-infection memory already had some responding clones, implying cross-reactive memory joined.

Amplification by 5'RACE using constant-segment primers produced TCR alpha and TCR beta cDNA libraries that carried sample barcodes and UMIs. TCRdb re-called the 5' RACE reads through MiXCR, storing one row per CDR3 protein. The sample holds almost 350,000 distinct CDR3 sequences; less than 25% are singletons and the top ten take 21%. This clonotype was obtained from a young man who had mild COVID-19 (a few samples of this study predate the infection). Cell type and time point are not known. The chain uses TRBV12-3 or TRBV12-4 and TRBJ1-2, with TRBD1 matching 8 bases. Input material: PBMCs or a T cell subset sorted from them (not recorded which). The CDR3 spells CASSPDRALGYTF. The CDR3 nucleotides are TGTGCCAGCAGCCCGGACAGGGCACTTGGCTACACCTTC.